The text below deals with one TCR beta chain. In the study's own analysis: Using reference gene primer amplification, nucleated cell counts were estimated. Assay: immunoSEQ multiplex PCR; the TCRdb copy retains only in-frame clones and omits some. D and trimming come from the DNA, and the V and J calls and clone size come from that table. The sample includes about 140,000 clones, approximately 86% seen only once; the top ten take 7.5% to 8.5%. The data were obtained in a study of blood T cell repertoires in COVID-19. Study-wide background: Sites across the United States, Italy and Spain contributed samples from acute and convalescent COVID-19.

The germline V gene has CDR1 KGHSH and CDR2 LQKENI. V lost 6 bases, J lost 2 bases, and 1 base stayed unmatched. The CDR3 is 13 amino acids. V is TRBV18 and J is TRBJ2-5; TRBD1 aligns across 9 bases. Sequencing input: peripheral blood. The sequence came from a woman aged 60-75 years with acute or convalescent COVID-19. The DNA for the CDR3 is TGTGCCAGCTCCGACAGGGGGCAAGAGACCCAGTACTTC. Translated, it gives CASSDRGQETQYF.